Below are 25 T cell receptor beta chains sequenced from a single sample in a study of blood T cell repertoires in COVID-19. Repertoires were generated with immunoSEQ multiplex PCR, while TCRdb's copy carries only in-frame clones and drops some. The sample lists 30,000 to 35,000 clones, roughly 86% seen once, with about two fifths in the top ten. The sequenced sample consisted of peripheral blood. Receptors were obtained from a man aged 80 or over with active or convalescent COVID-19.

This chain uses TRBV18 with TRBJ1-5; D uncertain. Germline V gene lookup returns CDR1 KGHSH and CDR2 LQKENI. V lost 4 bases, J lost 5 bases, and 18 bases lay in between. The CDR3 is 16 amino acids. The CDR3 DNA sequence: TGTGCCAGCTCACTTACCGGGAGGGTGATGTATCAGCCCCAGCATTTT. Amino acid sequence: CASSLTGRVMYQPQHF. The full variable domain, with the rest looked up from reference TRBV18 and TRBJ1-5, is NAGVMQNPRHLVRRRGQEARLRCSPMKGHSHVYWYRQLPEEGLKFMVYLQKENIIDESGMPKERFSAEFPKEGPSILRIQQVVRGDSAAYFCASSLTGRVMYQPQHFGDGTRLSIL.

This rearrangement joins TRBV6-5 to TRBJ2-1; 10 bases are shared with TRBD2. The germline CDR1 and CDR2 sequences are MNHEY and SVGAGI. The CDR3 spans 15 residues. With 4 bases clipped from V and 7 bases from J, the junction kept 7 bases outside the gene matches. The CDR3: CASSWLAGEENEQFF. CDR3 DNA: TGTGCCAGCAGTTGGCTAGCGGGAGAGGAGAATGAGCAGTTCTTC.

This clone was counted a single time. CDR3 DNA sequence: TGTGCCAGCAGGGCCCAAGAGACCCAGTACTTC. Its translation is CASRAQETQYF. The J gene is TRBJ2-5, the V gene TRBV2; no clear D gene. The CDR3 consists of 11 residues. The V gene lost 6 bases and the J gene lost 1 base, with 3 bases spanning the gap. Germline V gives CDR1 SNHLY, CDR2 FYNNEI.

The CDR3 DNA reads TGTGCCAGCAGTGCAACAGGGAGCACCGGGGAGCTGTTTTTT. It encodes CASSATGSTGELFF. The chain links TRBV2 to TRBJ2-2; TRBD1 might be the D (6 bases). Germline CDR1 and CDR2: SNHLY and FYNNEI. The CDR3 is 14 amino acids. The V end lost 4 bases, the J end lost 4 bases, and 10 bases lay between the germline ends.

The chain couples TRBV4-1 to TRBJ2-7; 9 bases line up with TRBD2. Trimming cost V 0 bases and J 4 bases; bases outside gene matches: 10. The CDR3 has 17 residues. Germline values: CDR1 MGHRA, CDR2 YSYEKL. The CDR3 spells CASSQEPGGLAEYEQYF. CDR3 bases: TGCGCCAGCAGCCAAGAACCAGGGGGACTAGCAGAATACGAGCAGTACTTC.

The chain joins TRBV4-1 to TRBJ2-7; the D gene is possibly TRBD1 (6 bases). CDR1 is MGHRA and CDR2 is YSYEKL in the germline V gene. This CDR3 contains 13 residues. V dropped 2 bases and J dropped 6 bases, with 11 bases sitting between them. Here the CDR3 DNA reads TGCGCCAGCAGCCAACGGACAGCAACCGAGCAGTACTTC. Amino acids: CASSQRTATEQYF.

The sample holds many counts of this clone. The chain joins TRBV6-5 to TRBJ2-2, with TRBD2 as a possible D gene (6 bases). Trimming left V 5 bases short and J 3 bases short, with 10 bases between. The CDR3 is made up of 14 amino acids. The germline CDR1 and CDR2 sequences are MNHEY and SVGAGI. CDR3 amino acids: CASSSGPDTGELFF. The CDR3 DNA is TGTGCCAGCAGTAGCGGGCCTGACACCGGGGAGCTGTTTTTT.

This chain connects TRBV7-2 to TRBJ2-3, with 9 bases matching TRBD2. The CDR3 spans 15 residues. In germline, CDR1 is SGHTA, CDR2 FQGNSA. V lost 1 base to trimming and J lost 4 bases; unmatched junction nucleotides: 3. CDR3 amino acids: CASSLVAGGADTQYF. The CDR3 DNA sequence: TGTGCCAGCAGCTTAGTTGCGGGAGGGGCAGATACGCAGTATTTT.

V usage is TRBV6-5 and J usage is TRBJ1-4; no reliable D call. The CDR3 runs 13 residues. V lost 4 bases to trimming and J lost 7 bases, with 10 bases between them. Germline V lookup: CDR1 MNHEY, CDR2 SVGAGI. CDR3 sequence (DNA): TGTGCCAGCAGTTCTAAGGAGGTTGAAAAACTGTTTTTT. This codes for CASSSKEVEKLFF.

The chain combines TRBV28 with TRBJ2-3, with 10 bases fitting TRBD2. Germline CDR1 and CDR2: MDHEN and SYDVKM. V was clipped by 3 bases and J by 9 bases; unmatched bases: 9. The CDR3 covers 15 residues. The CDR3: CASSFGRLAGDTQYF. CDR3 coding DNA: TGTGCCAGCAGTTTCGGTCGCCTAGCGGGAGACACGCAGTATTTT.

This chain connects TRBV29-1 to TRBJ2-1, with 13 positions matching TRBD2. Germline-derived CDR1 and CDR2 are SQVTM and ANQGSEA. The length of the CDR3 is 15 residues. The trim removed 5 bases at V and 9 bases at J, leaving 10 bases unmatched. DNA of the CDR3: TGCAGCGTTCAAAAAACTAGCGGGAGGGCCGGTGAGCAGTTCTTC. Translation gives CSVQKTSGRAGEQFF.

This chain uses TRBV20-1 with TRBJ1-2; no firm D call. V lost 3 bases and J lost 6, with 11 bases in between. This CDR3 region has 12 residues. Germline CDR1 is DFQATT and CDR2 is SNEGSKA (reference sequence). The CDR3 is CSASDQSNGYTF. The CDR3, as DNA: TGCAGTGCTAGTGACCAGTCCAATGGCTACACCTTC.

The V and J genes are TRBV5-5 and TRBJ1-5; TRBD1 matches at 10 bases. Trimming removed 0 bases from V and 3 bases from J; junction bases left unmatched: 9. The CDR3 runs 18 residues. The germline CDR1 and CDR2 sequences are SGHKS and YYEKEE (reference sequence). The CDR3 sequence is CASSLASGTGVVNQPQHF. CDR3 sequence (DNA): TGTGCCAGCAGCTTGGCTAGCGGGACAGGGGTAGTCAATCAGCCCCAGCATTTT. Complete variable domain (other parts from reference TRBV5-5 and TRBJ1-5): DAGVTQSPTHLIKTRGQQVTLRCSPISGHKSVSWYQQVLGQGPQFIFQYYEKEERGRGNFPDRFSARQFPNYSSELNVNALLLGDSALYLCASSLASGTGVVNQPQHFGDGTRLSIL.

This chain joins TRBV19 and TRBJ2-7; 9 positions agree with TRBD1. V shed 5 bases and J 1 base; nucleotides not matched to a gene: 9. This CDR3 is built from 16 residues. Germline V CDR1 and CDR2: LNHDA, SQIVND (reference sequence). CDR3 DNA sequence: TGTGCCAGTAGTCCCTGGACAGGGGTGAGATCCTACGAGCAGTACTTC. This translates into CASSPWTGVRSYEQYF.

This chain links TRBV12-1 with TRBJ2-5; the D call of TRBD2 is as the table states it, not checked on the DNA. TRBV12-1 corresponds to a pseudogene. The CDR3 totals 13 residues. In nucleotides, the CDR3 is TGTGCCAGCAGTCGTGTAGCGGGTGAGACCCAGTACTTC. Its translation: CASSRVAGETQYF.

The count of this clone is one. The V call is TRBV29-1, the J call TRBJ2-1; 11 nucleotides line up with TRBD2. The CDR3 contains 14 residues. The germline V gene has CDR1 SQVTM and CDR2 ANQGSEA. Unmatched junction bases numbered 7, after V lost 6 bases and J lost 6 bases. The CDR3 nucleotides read TGCAGCGTGGGGATAGCGGGAGGGCCCAATGAGCAGTTCTTC. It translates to CSVGIAGGPNEQFF.

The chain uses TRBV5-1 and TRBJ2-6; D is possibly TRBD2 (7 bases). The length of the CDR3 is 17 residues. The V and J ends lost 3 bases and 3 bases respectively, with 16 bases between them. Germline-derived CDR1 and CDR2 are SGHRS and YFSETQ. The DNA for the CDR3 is TGCGCCAGCAGCTCCGCGGGGGCAAGGAATGGGGCCAACGTCCTGACTTTC. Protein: CASSSAGARNGANVLTF.

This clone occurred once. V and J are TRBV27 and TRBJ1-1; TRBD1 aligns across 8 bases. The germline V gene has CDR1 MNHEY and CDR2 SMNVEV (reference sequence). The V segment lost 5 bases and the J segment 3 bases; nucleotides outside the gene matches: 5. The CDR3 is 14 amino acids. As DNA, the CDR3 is TGTGCCAGCAGTCTACTGGACAGGGACACTGAAGCTTTCTTT. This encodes CASSLLDRDTEAFF.

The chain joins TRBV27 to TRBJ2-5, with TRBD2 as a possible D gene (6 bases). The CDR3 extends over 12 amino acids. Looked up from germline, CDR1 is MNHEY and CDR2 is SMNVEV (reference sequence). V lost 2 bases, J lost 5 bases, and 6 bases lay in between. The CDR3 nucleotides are TGTGCCAGCAGTTTACGGGGGGAGACCCAGTACTTC. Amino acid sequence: CASSLRGETQYF.

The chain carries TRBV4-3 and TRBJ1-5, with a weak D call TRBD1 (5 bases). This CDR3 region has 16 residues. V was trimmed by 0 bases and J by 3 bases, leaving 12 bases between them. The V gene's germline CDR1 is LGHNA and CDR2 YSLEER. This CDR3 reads CASSQDVPGNNQPQHF. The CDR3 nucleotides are TGCGCCAGCAGCCAAGATGTCCCAGGGAACAATCAGCCCCAGCATTTT.

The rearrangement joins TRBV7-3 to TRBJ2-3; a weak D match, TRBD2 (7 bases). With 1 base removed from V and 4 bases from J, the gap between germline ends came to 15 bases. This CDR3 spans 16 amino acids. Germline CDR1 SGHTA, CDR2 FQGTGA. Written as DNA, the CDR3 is TGTGCCAGCAGCTTAATTGGGGGGGCGCATGCAGATACGCAGTATTTT. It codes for CASSLIGGAHADTQYF. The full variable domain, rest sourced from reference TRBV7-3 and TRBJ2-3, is GAGVSQTPSNKVTEKGKYVELRCDPISGHTALYWYRQSLGQGPEFLIYFQGTGAADDSGLPNDRFFAVRPEGSVSTLKIQRTERGDSAVYLCASSLIGGAHADTQYFGPGTRLTVL.

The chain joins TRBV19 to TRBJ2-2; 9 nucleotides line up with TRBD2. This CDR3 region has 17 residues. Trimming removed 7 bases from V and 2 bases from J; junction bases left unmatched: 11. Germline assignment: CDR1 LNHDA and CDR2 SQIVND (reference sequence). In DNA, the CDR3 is TGTGCCAGTAAGAGACTAGCGGCTCTGGGAAACACCGGGGAGCTGTTTTTT. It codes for CASKRLAALGNTGELFF.

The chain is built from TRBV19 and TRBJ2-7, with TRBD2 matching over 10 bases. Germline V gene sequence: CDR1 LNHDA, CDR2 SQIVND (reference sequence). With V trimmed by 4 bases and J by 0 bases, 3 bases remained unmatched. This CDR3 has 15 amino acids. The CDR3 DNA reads TGTGCCAGTAGTACGAGGACTAGCGGCTCCTACGAGCAGTACTTC. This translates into CASSTRTSGSYEQYF.

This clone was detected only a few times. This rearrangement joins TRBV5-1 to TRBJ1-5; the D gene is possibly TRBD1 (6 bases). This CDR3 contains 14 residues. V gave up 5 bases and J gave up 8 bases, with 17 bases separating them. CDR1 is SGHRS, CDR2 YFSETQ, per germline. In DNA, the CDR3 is TGCGCCAGCAGTCGAGACCCACAGGGTGAGCCCCAGCATTTT. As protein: CASSRDPQGEPQHF.

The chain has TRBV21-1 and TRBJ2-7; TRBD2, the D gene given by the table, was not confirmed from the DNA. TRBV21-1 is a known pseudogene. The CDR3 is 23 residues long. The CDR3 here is CASSKSAPPAPSLTGEGLYEQYF. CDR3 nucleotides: TGTGCCAGCAGCAAATCAGCCCCCCCCGCCCCCTCTCTGACCGGGGAAGGGCTGTACGAGCAGTACTTC.